The rows below give T cell receptor beta chains drawn from one sample of a study of T cells in Graves' hyperthyroidism and ophthalmopathy. Each CDR3 protein gets one entry after TCRdb re-called the multiplex PCR reads with MiXCR. This table holds around 400,000 distinct CDR3 sequences, 15% to 18% found once. The sequencing input was blood. These TCRs come from a woman aged 18-29 years with Graves' hyperthyroidism that later progressed to Graves' ophthalmopathy. The CDR3 runs from the conserved cysteine through the conserved F or W. The D gene is left open where the match is weak. Size is stated for part of the rows, as once, few or many counts, or as a class when the clone is expanded.

>NA|TRBV18|TRBJ2-2|many
CASSPGIQGQTGELFF
TGTGCCAGCTCACCGGGGATCCAGGGCCAAACCGGGGAGCTGTTTTTT
>TRBD1|TRBV30|TRBJ1-2|many
CAWRITGGAGGYTF
TGTGCCTGGAGGATTACAGGGGGCGCTGGTGGCTACACCTTC
>TRBD2|TRBV28|TRBJ2-1|many
CASSFAGVRNEQFF
TGTGCCAGCAGTTTCGCGGGAGTAAGGAATGAGCAGTTCTTC
>NA|TRBV4-1|TRBJ2-2|NA
CASSQLSISGELFF
TGCGCCAGCAGCCAATTGTCTATCAGCGGGGAGCTGTTTTTT
>TRBD1|TRBV6-5|TRBJ1-5|NA
CASSYWDRAEGNQPQHF
TGTGCCAGCAGTTACTGGGACAGGGCGGAGGGGAATCAGCCCCAGCATTTT
>NA|TRBV11-2|TRBJ2-2|many
CASSLSSRELFF
TGTGCCAGCAGCTTATCGAGCCGGGAGCTGTTTTTT
>TRBD2|TRBV20-1|TRBJ2-1|NA
CSAGLGLAGNEQFF
TGCAGCGCCGGGCTGGGACTAGCGGGTAATGAGCAGTTCTTC
>NA|TRBV4-1|TRBJ2-5|NA
CASSQRALQETQYF
TGCGCCAGCAGCCAAAGGGCACTCCAAGAGACCCAGTACTTC
>NA|TRBV30|TRBJ2-1|many
CAWSVPGPEQFF
TGTGCCTGGAGTGTACCAGGCCCCGAGCAGTTCTTC
>NA|TRBV28|TRBJ1-5|many
CASIDDRNQPQHF
TGTGCCAGCATCGATGACCGCAATCAGCCCCAGCATTTT
>TRBD1|TRBV29-1|TRBJ1-2|NA
CSVQTGAGYTF
TGCAGCGTACAGACAGGGGCGGGCTACACCTTC
>NA|TRBV28|TRBJ1-2|many
CASSFPTQGRGYTF
TGTGCCAGCAGTTTCCCTACTCAAGGTAGGGGCTACACCTTC
>NA|TRBV16|TRBJ2-1|many
CASSQYGEMQFF
TGTGCCAGCAGCCAATATGGGGAGATGCAGTTCTTC
>NA|TRBV18|TRBJ2-7|NA
CARSPGYEQYF
TGTGCCCGCTCACCAGGGTACGAGCAGTACTTC
>TRBD1|TRBV18|TRBJ2-7|many
CASSRASGQGYEQYF
TGTGCCAGCTCACGAGCCTCAGGACAGGGCTACGAGCAGTACTTC
>NA|TRBV2|TRBJ1-6|many
CASSPTEIYNSPLHF
TGTGCCAGCAGCCCTACGGAAATCTATAATTCACCCCTCCACTTT
>NA|TRBV6-2/TRBV6-3|TRBJ2-7|many
CASSYSGDSYEQYF
TGTGCCAGCAGTTACTCGGGCGACTCCTACGAGCAGTACTTC
>NA|TRBV9|TRBJ1-5|once
CASSATGYSNQHQHF
TGTGCCAGCAGCGCCACAGGGTATAGCAATCAGCACCAGCATTTT
>TRBD2|TRBV9|TRBJ2-7|few
CATSFSSGYEQYF
TGTGCCACCAGCTTTTCTAGCGGCTACGAGCAGTACTTC
>TRBD1|TRBV28|TRBJ1-2|few
CVSKTGGGLDYGYTF
TGTGTCAGCAAGACAGGGGGCGGCCTCGACTATGGCTACACCTTC
>NA|TRBV2|TRBJ1-1|few
CASSDDYWVKMNTEAFF
TGTGCCAGCAGTGATGACTATTGGGTTAAGATGAACACTGAAGCTTTCTTT
>TRBD2|TRBV28|TRBJ2-7|many
CASSHPSGISSYEQYF
TGTGCCAGCAGCCACCCAAGCGGGATTAGCTCCTACGAGCAGTACTTC
>NA|TRBV4-3|TRBJ2-7|NA
CASSQDRGLNEQYF
TGCGCCAGCAGCCAAGATCGGGGTCTCAACGAGCAGTACTTC
>NA|TRBV28|TRBJ1-4|many
CASSLANEKLFF
TGTGCCAGCAGTTTAGCTAATGAAAAACTGTTTTTT
>NA|TRBV5-1|TRBJ2-5|NA
CASSSDNLGARYF
TGCGCCAGCAGCTCGGACAATTTGGGTGCCAGGTACTTC
>NA|TRBV7-9|TRBJ2-1|many
CASSLVGDGNEQFF
TGTGCCAGCAGCTTAGTGGGCGACGGCAATGAGCAGTTCTTC
>TRBD2|TRBV28|TRBJ2-7|many
CASSSNLAGYYEQYF
TGTGCCAGCAGTTCCAACCTAGCGGGATATTACGAGCAGTACTTC